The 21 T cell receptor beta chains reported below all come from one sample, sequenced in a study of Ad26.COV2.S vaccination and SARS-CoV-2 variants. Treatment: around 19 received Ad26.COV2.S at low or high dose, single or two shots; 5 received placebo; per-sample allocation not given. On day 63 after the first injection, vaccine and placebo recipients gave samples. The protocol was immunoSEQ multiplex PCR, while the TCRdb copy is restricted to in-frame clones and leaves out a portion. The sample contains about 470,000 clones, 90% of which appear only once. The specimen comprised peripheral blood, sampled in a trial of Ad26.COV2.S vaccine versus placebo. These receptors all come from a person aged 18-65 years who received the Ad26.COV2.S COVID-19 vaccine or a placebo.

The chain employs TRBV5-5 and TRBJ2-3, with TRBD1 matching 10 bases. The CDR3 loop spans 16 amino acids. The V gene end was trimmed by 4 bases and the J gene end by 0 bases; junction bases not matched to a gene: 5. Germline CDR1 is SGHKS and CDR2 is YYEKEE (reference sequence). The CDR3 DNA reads TGTGCCAGCAGCCTCGACAGGGGGCTCAGCACAGATACGCAGTATTTT. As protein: CASSLDRGLSTDTQYF.

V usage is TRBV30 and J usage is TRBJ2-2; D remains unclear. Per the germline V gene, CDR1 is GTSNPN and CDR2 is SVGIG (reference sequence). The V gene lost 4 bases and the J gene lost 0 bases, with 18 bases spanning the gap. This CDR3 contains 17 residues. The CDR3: CAWIAGRFETNTGELFF. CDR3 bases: TGTGCCTGGATAGCCGGGCGGTTCGAAACGAACACCGGGGAGCTGTTTTTT.

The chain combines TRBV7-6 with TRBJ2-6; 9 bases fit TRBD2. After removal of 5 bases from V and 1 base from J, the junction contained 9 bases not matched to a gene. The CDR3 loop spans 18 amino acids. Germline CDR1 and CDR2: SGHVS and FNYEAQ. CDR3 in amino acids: CASSPLSGRYSGANVLTF. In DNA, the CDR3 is TGTGCCAGCAGCCCCTTAAGCGGGAGGTATTCTGGGGCCAACGTCCTGACTTTC.

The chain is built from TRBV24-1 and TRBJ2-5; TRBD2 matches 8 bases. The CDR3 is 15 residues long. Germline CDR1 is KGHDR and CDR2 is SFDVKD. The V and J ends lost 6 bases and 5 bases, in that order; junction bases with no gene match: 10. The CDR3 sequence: CATSRPGTSGETQYF. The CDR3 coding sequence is TGTGCCACCAGTCGACCCGGGACTAGTGGTGAGACCCAGTACTTC.

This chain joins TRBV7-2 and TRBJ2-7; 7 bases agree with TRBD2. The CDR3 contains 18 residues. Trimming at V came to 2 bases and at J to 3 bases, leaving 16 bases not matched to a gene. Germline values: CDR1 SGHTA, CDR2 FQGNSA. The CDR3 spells CASSLLDLAGLRHYEQYF. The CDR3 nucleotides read TGTGCCAGCAGCTTACTGGATTTAGCGGGCCTGAGACACTACGAGCAGTACTTC.

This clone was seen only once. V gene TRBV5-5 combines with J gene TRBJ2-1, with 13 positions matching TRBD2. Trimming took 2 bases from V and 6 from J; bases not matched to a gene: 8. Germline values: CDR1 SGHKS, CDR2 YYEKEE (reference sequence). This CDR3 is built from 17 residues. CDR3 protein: CASSFGTSGILLNEQFF. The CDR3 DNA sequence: TGTGCCAGCAGCTTCGGGACTAGCGGGATACTACTCAATGAGCAGTTCTTC. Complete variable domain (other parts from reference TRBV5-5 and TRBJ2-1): DAGVTQSPTHLIKTRGQQVTLRCSPISGHKSVSWYQQVLGQGPQFIFQYYEKEERGRGNFPDRFSARQFPNYSSELNVNALLLGDSALYLCASSFGTSGILLNEQFFGPGTRLTVL.

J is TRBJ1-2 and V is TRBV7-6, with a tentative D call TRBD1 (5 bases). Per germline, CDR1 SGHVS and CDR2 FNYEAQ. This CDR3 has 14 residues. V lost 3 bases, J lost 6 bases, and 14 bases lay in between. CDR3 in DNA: TGTGCCAGCAGCTTTGGGCAGGGTAAACATGGCTACACCTTC. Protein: CASSFGQGKHGYTF. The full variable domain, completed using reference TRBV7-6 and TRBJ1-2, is GAGVSQSPRYKVTKRGQDVALRCDPISGHVSLYWYRQALGQGPEFLTYFNYEAQQDKSGLPNDRFSAERPEGSISTLTIQRTEQRDSAMYRCASSFGQGKHGYTFGSGTRLTVV.

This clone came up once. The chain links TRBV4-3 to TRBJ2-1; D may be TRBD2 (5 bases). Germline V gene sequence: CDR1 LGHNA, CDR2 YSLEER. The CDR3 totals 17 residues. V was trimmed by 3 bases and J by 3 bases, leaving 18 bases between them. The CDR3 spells CASSQGYAKTIYNEQFF. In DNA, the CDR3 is TGCGCCAGCAGCCAGGGGTACGCGAAGACTATCTACAATGAGCAGTTCTTC.

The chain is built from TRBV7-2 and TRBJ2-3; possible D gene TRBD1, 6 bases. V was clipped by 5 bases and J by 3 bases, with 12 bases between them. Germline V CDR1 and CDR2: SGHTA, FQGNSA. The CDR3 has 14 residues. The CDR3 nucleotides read TGTGCCAGCAGCCCTCTGCAGGGGACAGATACGCAGTATTTT. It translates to CASSPLQGTDTQYF. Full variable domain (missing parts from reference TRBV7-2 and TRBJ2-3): GAGVSQSPSNKVTEKGKDVELRCDPISGHTALYWYRQSLGQGLEFLIYFQGNSAPDKSGLPSDRFSAERTGGSVSTLTIQRTQQEDSAVYLCASSPLQGTDTQYFGPGTRLTVL.

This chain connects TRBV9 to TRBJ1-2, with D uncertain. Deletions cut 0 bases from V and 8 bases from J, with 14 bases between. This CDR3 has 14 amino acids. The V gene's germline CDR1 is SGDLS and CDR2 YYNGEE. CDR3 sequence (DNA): TGTGCCAGCAGCGTAGGCCAAGGGCGCGAGGGCTACACCTTC. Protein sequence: CASSVGQGREGYTF. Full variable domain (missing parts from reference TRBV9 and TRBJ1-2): DSGVTQTPKHLITATGQRVTLRCSPRSGDLSVYWYQQSLDQGLQFLIQYYNGEERAKGNILERFSAQQFPDLHSELNLSSLELGDSALYFCASSVGQGREGYTFGSGTRLTVV.

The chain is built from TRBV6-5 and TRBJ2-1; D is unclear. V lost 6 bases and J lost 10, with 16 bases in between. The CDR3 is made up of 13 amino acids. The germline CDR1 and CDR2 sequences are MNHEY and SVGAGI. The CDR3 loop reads CASSRLGFGEQFF. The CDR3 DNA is TGTGCCAGCAGCCGCCTAGGCTTCGGCGAGCAGTTCTTC.

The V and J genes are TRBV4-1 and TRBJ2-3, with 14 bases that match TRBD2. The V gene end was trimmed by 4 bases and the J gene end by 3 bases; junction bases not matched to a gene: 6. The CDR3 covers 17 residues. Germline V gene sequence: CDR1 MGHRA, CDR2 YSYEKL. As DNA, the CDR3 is TGCGCCAGCAGCCTAACGGGGACTAGCGGGAGAACAGATACGCAGTATTTT. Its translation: CASSLTGTSGRTDTQYF.

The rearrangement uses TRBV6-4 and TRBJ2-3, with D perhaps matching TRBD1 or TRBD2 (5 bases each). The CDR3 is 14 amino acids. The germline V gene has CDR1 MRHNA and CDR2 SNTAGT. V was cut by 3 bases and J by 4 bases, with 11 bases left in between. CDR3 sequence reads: CASSETRGADTQYF. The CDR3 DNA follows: TGTGCCAGCAGTGAAACTCGGGGCGCAGATACGCAGTATTTT.

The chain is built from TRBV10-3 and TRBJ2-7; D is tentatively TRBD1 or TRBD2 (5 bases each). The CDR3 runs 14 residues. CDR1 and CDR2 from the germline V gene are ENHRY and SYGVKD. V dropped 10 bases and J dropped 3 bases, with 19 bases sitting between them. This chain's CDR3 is CATLTGTGNYEQYF. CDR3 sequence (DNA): TGTGCCACACTAACGGGGACGGGAAACTACGAGCAGTACTTC.

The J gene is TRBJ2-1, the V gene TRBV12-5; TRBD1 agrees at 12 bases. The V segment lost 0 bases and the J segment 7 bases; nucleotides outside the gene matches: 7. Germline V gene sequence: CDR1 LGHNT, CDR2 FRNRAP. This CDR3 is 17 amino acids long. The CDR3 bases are TGTGCTAGTGGTTTGGTCGGGACAGGGGGCGCGGGGAATGAGCAGTTCTTC. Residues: CASGLVGTGGAGNEQFF.

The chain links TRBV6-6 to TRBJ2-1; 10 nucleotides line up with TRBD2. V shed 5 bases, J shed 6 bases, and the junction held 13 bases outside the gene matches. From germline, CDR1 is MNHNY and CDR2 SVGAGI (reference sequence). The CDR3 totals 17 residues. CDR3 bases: TGTGCCAGCAGTCGGGGACTGCAAGCGGGAGGGTTCAATGAGCAGTTCTTC. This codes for CASSRGLQAGGFNEQFF.

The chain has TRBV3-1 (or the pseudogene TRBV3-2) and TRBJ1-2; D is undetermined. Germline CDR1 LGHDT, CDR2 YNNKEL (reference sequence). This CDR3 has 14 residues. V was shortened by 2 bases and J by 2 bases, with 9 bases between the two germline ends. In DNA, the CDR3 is TGTGCCAGCAGCCAAAGGGTGACCAACTATGGCTACACCTTC. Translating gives CASSQRVTNYGYTF.

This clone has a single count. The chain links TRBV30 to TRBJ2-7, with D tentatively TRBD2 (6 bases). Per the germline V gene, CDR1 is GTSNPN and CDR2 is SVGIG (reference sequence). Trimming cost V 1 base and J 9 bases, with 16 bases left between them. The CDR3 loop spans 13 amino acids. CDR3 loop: CAWSGDSLSGQYF. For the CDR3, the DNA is TGTGCCTGGAGTGGGGACTCCCTTTCGGGGCAGTACTTC.

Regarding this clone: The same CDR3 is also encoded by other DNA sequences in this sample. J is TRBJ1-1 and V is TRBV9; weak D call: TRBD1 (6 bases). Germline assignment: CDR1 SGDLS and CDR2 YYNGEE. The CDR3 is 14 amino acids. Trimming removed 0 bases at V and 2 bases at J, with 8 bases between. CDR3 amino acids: CASSVGGANTEAFF. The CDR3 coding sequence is TGTGCCAGCAGCGTAGGGGGGGCAAACACTGAAGCTTTCTTT.

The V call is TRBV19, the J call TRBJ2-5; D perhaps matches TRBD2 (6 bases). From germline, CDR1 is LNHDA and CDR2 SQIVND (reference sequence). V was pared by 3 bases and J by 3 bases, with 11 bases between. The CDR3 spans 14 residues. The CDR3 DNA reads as TGTGCCAGTAGTATCTCCGGGGGTGAAGAGACCCAGTACTTC. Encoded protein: CASSISGGEETQYF.

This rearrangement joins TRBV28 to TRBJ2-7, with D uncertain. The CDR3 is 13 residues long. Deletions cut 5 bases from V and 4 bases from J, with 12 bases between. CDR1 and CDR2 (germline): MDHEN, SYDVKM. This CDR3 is CASSLPAVYEQYF. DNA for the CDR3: TGTGCCAGCAGTCTCCCAGCCGTATACGAGCAGTACTTC.